The 27 T cell receptor beta chains in this list originate from one sample, sequenced in a study of human T cells and chemical hapten exposure. The sample's time point: healthy volunteer bleed at 2 weeks. Whole blood that had not been fractionated was the source of extracted total RNA. A single record per CDR3 protein comes from TCRdb applying MiXCR to the RACE reads. The sample holds roughly 120,000 distinct CDR3 sequences, approximately 9% seen once. Sequencing was done on a sample of whole blood. These receptors all come from a male donor in good health. Some clones in this sample may be carry-over from other donors' samples.

The V gene is TRBV6-2 or TRBV6-3, the J gene TRBJ1-5; D gene unclear. CDR3 length equals 14 residues. The V gene lost 10 bases and the J gene lost 1 base, with 14 bases spanning the gap. Germline assignment: CDR1 MNHEY and CDR2 SVGEGT. CDR3 coding DNA: TGTGCCACCCGGGCAGGAACGAGCAATCAGCCCCAGCATTTT. It translates to CATRAGTSNQPQHF.

The J gene is TRBJ2-6, the V gene TRBV6-6; perhaps TRBD2 as D (5 bases). The CDR3 loop spans 17 amino acids. Looked up from germline, CDR1 is MNHNY and CDR2 is SVGAGI (reference sequence). The V end was cut by 6 bases, the J end by 0 bases, with 15 bases between. CDR3 nucleotide sequence: TGTGCCAGCAGACCGGTCATGGGGAGCTCTGGGGCCAACGTCCTGACTTTC. It is translated as CASRPVMGSSGANVLTF.

This clonotype appeared many times. The chain combines TRBV24-1 with TRBJ1-6; 8 nucleotides align to TRBD1. Germline V lookup: CDR1 KGHDR, CDR2 SFDVKD. The J segment lost 10 bases and the V segment lost 5 bases, leaving 9 bases of the junction unmatched. The CDR3 is made up of 15 amino acids. In DNA, the CDR3 is TGTGCCACCAGTGTCCCGGACAGGGCAGGCTCACCCCTCCACTTT. Encoded protein: CATSVPDRAGSPLHF.

The chain recombines TRBV5-1 with TRBJ1-2; D perhaps matches TRBD1 (5 bases). V gave up 0 bases and J gave up 3 bases, with 15 bases separating them. Germline V gives CDR1 SGHRS, CDR2 YFSETQ. CDR3 length: 16 amino acids. For the CDR3, the DNA is TGCGCCAGCAGCTTGGTCATATCAGGGCACGACTATGGCTACACCTTC. Translated, it gives CASSLVISGHDYGYTF.

The sample holds a few counts of this clonotype. The chain joins TRBV7-2 to TRBJ2-2; no firm D call. V lost 1 base and J lost 4, with 4 bases in between. Germline assignment: CDR1 SGHTA and CDR2 FQGNSA. CDR3 size: 13 residues. The CDR3: CASSLDSTGELFF. The CDR3 coding sequence is TGTGCCAGCAGCTTAGACTCCACCGGGGAGCTGTTTTTT.

This clonotype was recorded a few times. The chain couples TRBV7-6 to TRBJ1-1, with TRBD1 as a possible D gene (5 bases). The V gene's germline CDR1 is SGHVS and CDR2 FNYEAQ. V shed 4 bases and J shed 1 base, with 10 bases lying between them. CDR3 length: 14 residues. CDR3: CASSSDDRNTEAFF. CDR3 DNA: TGTGCCAGCAGCTCGGATGACAGGAACACTGAAGCTTTCTTT.

In its sample, this clonotype was seen many times. The V call is TRBV7-8, the J call TRBJ2-3; possibly TRBD1 or TRBD2 for D (5 bases each). V was trimmed by 5 bases and J by 5 bases, leaving 23 bases between them. Germline CDR1 and CDR2: SGHVS and FQNEAQ. This CDR3 comprises 17 residues. As DNA, the CDR3 is TGTGCCAGCAGCCGATACGGCCTCCCGGGAAGGGGAGATACGCAGTATTTT. Translated: CASSRYGLPGRGDTQYF.

This sequence joins TRBV20-1 and TRBJ2-7; 8 bases align to TRBD2. Germline CDR1 and CDR2: DFQATT and SNEGSKA (reference sequence). Losses at the gene ends were 8 bases for V and 6 bases for J; bases not matched to a gene: 9. The CDR3 runs 12 residues. CDR3: CSPRGGPGEQYF. DNA for the CDR3: TGCAGTCCCCGGGGGGGGCCGGGCGAGCAGTACTTC.

This clonotype was picked up many times. This chain uses TRBV10-3 with TRBJ1-1; 7 nucleotides align to TRBD1. Per germline, CDR1 ENHRY and CDR2 SYGVKD. The CDR3 length is 12 residues. V lost 11 bases and J lost 6; bases outside the gene matches: 9. The CDR3 sequence is CASAGTVPEAFF. The CDR3 DNA sequence: TGTGCCTCCGCCGGGACAGTTCCTGAAGCTTTCTTT.

This clonotype was seen ten or more times. V gene TRBV12-3 or TRBV12-4 combines with J gene TRBJ1-1; possible D gene TRBD1, 6 bases. V lost 7 bases and J lost 4, with 19 bases in between. The CDR3 contains 15 residues. The CDR3 nucleotides are TGTGCCAGCAAGGGGGGAGGGGGGCTGGGCACTGAAGCTTTCTTT. It codes for CASKGGGGLGTEAFF.

There are a few counts of this clonotype. In DNA, the CDR3 is TGTGCCAGCAGACCCGACATGAGGACTTCTAATGAAAAACTGTTTTTT. It yields the protein CASRPDMRTSNEKLFF. The genes are TRBV7-9 and TRBJ1-4; D is unresolved. Germline CDR1 and CDR2: SEHNR and FQNEAQ (reference sequence). The CDR3 spans 16 residues. The V end lost 6 bases, the J end lost 3 bases, and 17 bases lay between the germline ends.

For this clonotype: Given a much more abundant clone one base away, this may be a read error. V is TRBV27 and J is TRBJ2-7, with TRBD1 identical over 11 bases. The CDR3 has 14 amino acids. Germline CDR1 reads MNHEY; CDR2 reads SMNVEV (reference sequence). The CDR3 DNA sequence: TGTTCCAGCAGTAAAGGGACAGGGGGTGACGAGCAGTACTTC. It is translated as CSSSKGTGGDEQYF.

This clonotype was detected many times. The chain recombines TRBV11-2 with TRBJ2-1, with TRBD1 as a possible D gene (6 bases). Germline CDR1 reads SGHAT; CDR2 reads FQNNGV. The CDR3 covers 15 residues. V dropped 3 bases and J dropped 4 bases, with 13 bases sitting between them. The CDR3 loop reads CASSLGQLVYNEQFF. CDR3 sequence (DNA): TGTGCCAGCAGCTTGGGACAACTAGTATACAATGAGCAGTTCTTC.

This clonotype was seen repeatedly, ten times or more. As DNA, the CDR3 is TGTGCCAGCAGTGGTGTCAGCCATAGCAATCAGCCCCAGCATTTT. This translates into CASSGVSHSNQPQHF. V is TRBV2 and J is TRBJ1-5; unclear D gene. The germline V gene encodes CDR1 SNHLY and CDR2 FYNNEI. V was pared by 4 bases and J by 0 bases, with 10 bases between. The CDR3 totals 15 residues.

This clonotype occurred many times. V usage is TRBV6-5 and J usage is TRBJ2-3; D is unclear. Germline CDR1 MNHEY, CDR2 SVGAGI. The CDR3 is 13 residues long. Trimming took off 2 bases at V and 5 bases at J, with 8 bases between the two ends. DNA of the CDR3: TGTGCCAGCAGTTACAGCCCCCAAGATACGCAGTATTTT. It yields the protein CASSYSPQDTQYF.

The chain combines TRBV5-6 with TRBJ1-5; TRBD1 might be the D (6 bases). This CDR3 contains 13 residues. Trimming left V 3 bases short and J 2 bases short, with 6 bases between. Germline CDR1 reads SGHDT; CDR2 reads YYEEEE. CDR3 DNA: TGTGCCAGCAGCTCAGGGGGCAATCAGCCCCAGCATTTT. It specifies CASSSGGNQPQHF. The full variable domain, with the rest looked up from reference TRBV5-6 and TRBJ1-5, is DAGVTQSPTHLIKTRGQQVTLRCSPKSGHDTVSWYQQALGQGPQFIFQYYEEEERQRGNFPDRFSGHQFPNYSSELNVNALLLGDSALYLCASSSGGNQPQHFGDGTRLSIL.

The V and J genes are TRBV20-1 and TRBJ1-4; 11 bases line up with TRBD1. J lost 6 bases, V lost 3 bases, and 6 bases had no gene match. The CDR3 spans 15 residues. Germline CDR1 DFQATT, CDR2 SNEGSKA (reference sequence). The CDR3 region is CSASKAGQGDEKLFF. The CDR3 DNA sequence: TGCAGTGCTAGCAAGGCGGGACAGGGGGATGAAAAACTGTTTTTT.

This clonotype was recorded at least ten times. V gene TRBV7-2 combines with J gene TRBJ2-5; D possibly corresponds to TRBD1 (6 bases). The CDR3 is made up of 15 amino acids. The V gene's germline CDR1 is SGHTA and CDR2 FQGNSA. The germline V and J ends were trimmed by 1 base and 4 bases, with 13 bases remaining between them. The CDR3 reads CASSLEITGSETQYF. CDR3 nucleotides: TGTGCCAGCAGCTTAGAGATAACAGGGTCAGAGACCCAGTACTTC.

Only one count was recorded for this clonotype. A much larger clone differs by one base, so this may be a read error. The V and J genes are TRBV12-3 or TRBV12-4 and TRBJ2-3, with D perhaps assigned TRBD1 or TRBD2 (5 bases each). Deletions cut 6 bases from V and 1 base from J, with 20 bases between. The CDR3 loop spans 17 amino acids. CDR3 region: CASSPRGEPRGTDTQYF. In DNA, the CDR3 is TGTGCCAGCAGCCCCCGAGGGGAACCGAGAGGCACAGATACGCAGTATTTT.

The chain uses TRBV27 and TRBJ2-1, with 9 bases lining up with TRBD2. The ends lost 5 bases at V and 8 bases at J; junction bases unmatched: 10. The CDR3 covers 15 residues. CDR1 and CDR2 from the germline V gene are MNHEY and SMNVEV (reference sequence). DNA of the CDR3: TGTGCCAGCAGTGTCCAACCGGGACTAGCTTATGAGCAGTTCTTC. It yields the protein CASSVQPGLAYEQFF.

This clonotype was seen more than once but under ten times. The rearrangement links TRBV20-1 to TRBJ2-2; the D is unclear. CDR1 is DFQATT and CDR2 is SNEGSKA in the germline V gene (reference sequence). Trimming pared 2 bases from V and 7 bases from J, leaving 11 bases between. The CDR3 is 13 amino acids. The DNA for the CDR3 is TGCAGTGCTAGATGGCAGGCCGACGGGGAGCTGTTTTTT. Its protein is CSARWQADGELFF.

The chain is built from TRBV7-6 and TRBJ2-5; no clear D. The germline V gene encodes CDR1 SGHVS and CDR2 FNYEAQ. V gave up 0 bases and J gave up 4 bases, with 9 bases separating them. The CDR3 is 14 residues long. CDR3: CASSLAGPRETQYF. CDR3 DNA sequence: TGTGCCAGCAGCTTAGCGGGCCCCCGAGAGACCCAGTACTTC.

This rearrangement joins TRBV14 to TRBJ1-1; no definite D call. The V end was cut by 4 bases, the J end by 4 bases, with 13 bases between. CDR1 and CDR2 from the germline V gene are SGHDN and FVKESK. This CDR3 is 14 amino acids long. The CDR3 loop is CASSPAKGFTEAFF. Here the CDR3 DNA reads TGTGCCAGCAGCCCGGCCAAGGGATTCACTGAAGCTTTCTTT.

This clonotype occurred a few times. The chain recombines TRBV27 with TRBJ2-2; 11 nucleotides agree with TRBD2. This CDR3 is built from 15 residues. The V gene end was trimmed by 5 bases and the J gene end by 5 bases; junction bases not matched to a gene: 4. CDR1 MNHEY and CDR2 SMNVEV come from the germline V gene (reference sequence). For the CDR3, the DNA is TGTGCCAGCAGTCCCAGACTAGCGGGGACCGGGGAGCTGTTTTTT. This gives the protein CASSPRLAGTGELFF.

Regarding this clonotype: The junction shows a germline mismatch at one end, possibly a read error. This chain connects TRBV5-1 to TRBJ2-1; 7 nucleotides match TRBD2. The CDR3 spans 14 residues. CDR1 SGHRS and CDR2 YFSETQ come from the germline V gene. CDR3 loop: CVSSGGGEGWEQFF. In nucleotides, the CDR3 is TGCGTCAGCAGCGGCGGTGGGGAGGGATGGGAGCAGTTCTTC. The full variable domain, with the rest looked up from reference TRBV5-1 and TRBJ2-1, is KAGVTQTPRYLIKTRGQQVTLSCSPISGHRSVSWYQQTPGQGLQFLFEYFSETQRNKGNFPGRFSGRQFSNSRSEMNVSTLELGDSALYLCVSSGGGEGWEQFFGPGTRLTVL.

The sample holds many counts of this clonotype. The V call is TRBV29-1, the J call TRBJ2-7, with D perhaps matching TRBD2 (5 bases). Trimming pared 6 bases from V and 2 bases from J, leaving 8 bases between. Germline-derived CDR1 and CDR2 are SQVTM and ANQGSEA. The CDR3 is 11 residues long. The CDR3 DNA sequence: TGCAGCGTGGAGGATGCCTACGAGCAGTACTTC. Translation gives CSVEDAYEQYF.

The chain carries TRBV4-3 and TRBJ2-3, with 7 positions matching TRBD2. Germline CDR1 is LGHNA and CDR2 is YSLEER. V shed 0 bases, J shed 5 bases, and the junction held 2 bases outside the gene matches. CDR3 length: 14 amino acids. This CDR3 reads CASSQEGGGDTQYF. CDR3 DNA sequence: TGCGCCAGCAGCCAAGAAGGCGGGGGAGATACGCAGTATTTT.